This is a list of T cell receptor beta chains from one sample in a study of T cells in Graves' hyperthyroidism and ophthalmopathy. TCRdb re-analysed the multiplex PCR reads in MiXCR, keeping a single row per CDR3 protein. The data contain hundreds of thousands of distinct CDR3 sequences, roughly 14% of them singletons. Sequenced: blood. Source of these receptors: a man aged 18-30 years with Graves' ophthalmopathy. CDR3s include the opening cysteine and the closing phenylalanine or tryptophan. D genes are given only for firm matches. Size values are once, few and many counts, or a class for expanded clones, and some rows have none.

TRBJ2-1,TRBV2,.,TRBD2,TGTGCCAGCTGCTACACTAGCGGGGGGGCATACAATGAGCAGTTCTTC,CASCYTSGGAYNEQFF
TRBJ2-7,TRBV20-1,many,.,TGCAGTGCTGTGGGAGGCCAATACGAGCAGTACTTC,CSAVGGQYEQYF
TRBJ1-2,TRBV29-1,few,.,TGCAGCGTTGAAGATACGGGAACTGCTAACTATGGCTACACCTTC,CSVEDTGTANYGYTF
TRBJ2-2,TRBV5-1,many,TRBD2,TGCGCCAGCAGCCTTACTAGCGGGGGAAACACCGGGGAGCTGTTTTTT,CASSLTSGGNTGELFF
TRBJ1-1,TRBV30,many,.,TGTGCCTGGGCAGAGGGTACGGATACTGAAGCTTTCTTT,CAWAEGTDTEAFF
TRBJ2-1,TRBV11-2,many,TRBD2,TGTGCCAGCAGCTTAGGTCGCGGGAGAGGTTACAATGAGCAGTTCTTC,CASSLGRGRGYNEQFF
TRBJ2-1,TRBV6-1,.,TRBD2,TGTGCCAGCACTCGGGCTAGCGGGAGGGATGAGCAGTTCTTC,CASTRASGRDEQFF
TRBJ2-1,TRBV20-1,many,.,TGCAGTGCTAGTGGGTCTAACTACAATGAGCAGTTCTTC,CSASGSNYNEQFF
TRBJ2-5,TRBV29-1,.,TRBD1,TGCAGCGTAGACGGACAGGGCGGGGAGACCCAGTACTTC,CSVDGQGGETQYF
TRBJ2-1,TRBV7-9,.,TRBD2,TGTGCCAGCAGCTTATCTAGCGGGAGTCCCTACAATGAGCAGTTCTTC,CASSLSSGSPYNEQFF
TRBJ2-7,TRBV5-1,.,TRBD1,TGCGCCAGCAGCTGGGGGGACAGGGGCCCCTCCTACGAGCAGTACTTC,CASSWGDRGPSYEQYF
TRBJ1-2,TRBV20-1,few,TRBD1,TGCAGTGCCGACGGGGACAGGGAGAACTATGGCTACACCTTC,CSADGDRENYGYTF
TRBJ1-4,TRBV10-3,.,.,TGTGCCATCAGTGATAGGGGATATGGACTGAAACTGTTTTTT,CAISDRGYGLKLFF
TRBJ1-5,TRBV20-1,many,TRBD1,TGCAGTGCTAGAGTTGACAGGGGAGGCCAGCCCCAGCATTTT,CSARVDRGGQPQHF
TRBJ2-3,TRBV20-1,many,.,TGCAGATCCCAAGGCTGGGATACGCAGTATTTT,CRSQGWDTQYF
TRBJ2-4,TRBV9,.,.,TGTGCCAGCAGCGTCGAGGGGTCCGAAGCCAAAAACATTCAGTACTTC,CASSVEGSEAKNIQYF
TRBJ2-7,TRBV29-1,many,.,TGCAGCGTTTGGGGGACGGGAGACGAGCAGTACTTC,CSVWGTGDEQYF
TRBJ2-7,TRBV6-1,many,TRBD1,TGTGCCAGCAGCCCGGGACAGGGGGACGAGCAGTACTTC,CASSPGQGDEQYF
TRBJ2-1,TRBV20-1,many,TRBD2,TGCAGTGCTTGGAGTAGCGGGGCGGCCTACAATGAGCAGTTCTTC,CSAWSSGAAYNEQFF
TRBJ1-2,TRBV10-3,few,TRBD1,TGTGCCATCAGTGATCAGGACAGGGGGCGGGATGGCTACACCTTC,CAISDQDRGRDGYTF
TRBJ2-4,TRBV20-1,many,TRBD1,TGCAGAGCCGCCTCCCCGACCGAGGGACAGAAAAACATTCAGTACTTC,CRAASPTEGQKNIQYF
TRBJ1-2,TRBV20-1,few,.,TGCAGTGCTAGTTCCTTAGGGATCGGTAGTGGCTACACCTTC,CSASSLGIGSGYTF
TRBJ1-4,TRBV7-6,.,.,TGTGCCAGCAGCTTATCCCCCGGGCCGTTTGAAAAACTGTTTTTT,CASSLSPGPFEKLFF
TRBJ2-1,TRBV3-1,many,.,TGTGCCAGCAGCCAAGATTTGGTGGTCCATGAGCAGTTCTTC,CASSQDLVVHEQFF
TRBJ1-1,TRBV3-1,many,.,TGTGCCAGCAGCCAACGCTCGGGGACTGAAGCTTTCTTT,CASSQRSGTEAFF
TRBJ2-2,TRBV24-1,many,TRBD2,TGTGCCACCAGTGACTCCCAGGGACTAGCGGAGACCGGGGAGCTGTTTTTT,CATSDSQGLAETGELFF
TRBJ1-3,TRBV4-2,.,.,TGTGCCAGCAGCCAAGACCAAAGGGCAGCTGGATCTAACACCATATATTTT,CASSQDQRAAGSNTIYF
TRBJ2-2,TRBV7-2,few,.,TGTGCCAGCAGCCCAGGTTCGGGACGCACCGGGGAGCTGTTTTTT,CASSPGSGRTGELFF
TRBJ1-5,TRBV19,many,.,TGTGCCAGTACTTGGGAGGGAGGCAATCAGCCCCAGCATTTT,CASTWEGGNQPQHF
TRBJ2-5,TRBV9,.,TRBD2,TGTGCCAGCAGCGCCTATGGTGGGAGGGAAGAGACCCAGTACTTC,CASSAYGGREETQYF
TRBJ2-3,TRBV18,many,.,TGTGCCAGCCAATTACGAGATACGCAGTATTTT,CASQLRDTQYF
TRBJ1-2,TRBV25-1,.,.,TGTGCCAGCAGTTCAGGCTACTATGGCTACACCTTC,CASSSGYYGYTF
TRBJ2-7,TRBV6-1,many,.,TGTGCCAGCAGTAGGCCCCAGGGCTACGAGCAGTACTTC,CASSRPQGYEQYF
TRBJ1-6,TRBV12-3/TRBV12-4,.,.,TGTGCCAGCAGTTTATACACAGGGTATAATTCACCCCTCCACTTT,CASSLYTGYNSPLHF
TRBJ2-5,TRBV5-1,.,.,TGCGCCAGCAGCACCGGGAGTGGGGGAGAGACCCAGTACTTC,CASSTGSGGETQYF
TRBJ2-3,TRBV2,.,TRBD2,TGTGCCAGCAGCGGGGGACTAGCGGGTGGACGCGATACGCAGTATTTT,CASSGGLAGGRDTQYF
TRBJ1-1,TRBV9,many,TRBD1,TGTGCCAGCAGCGACCTGGGACAGTCGAACACTGAAGCTTTCTTT,CASSDLGQSNTEAFF
TRBJ1-1,TRBV3-1,many,.,TGTGCCAGCAGCAAATTGACAGGAACTGAAGCTTTCTTT,CASSKLTGTEAFF
TRBJ2-7,TRBV3-1,many,.,TGTGCCAGCAGCCAAGCCGTCCTCCAGGGTTACGAGCAGTACTTC,CASSQAVLQGYEQYF
TRBJ2-5,TRBV7-2,many,.,TGTGCCAGCAGCCGGCTAGCGAGTATTTGGACCCAGTACTTC,CASSRLASIWTQYF
TRBJ1-2,TRBV25-1,.,.,TGTGCCAGCAGTGAGGGGGCAGAAGTAGGCTACACCTTC,CASSEGAEVGYTF
TRBJ2-2,TRBV7-2,few,TRBD2,TGTGCCAGCAGCTTAGCGCGGGGGGCCAGCACCGGGGAGCTGTTTTTT,CASSLARGASTGELFF
TRBJ2-7,TRBV6-2/TRBV6-3,many,TRBD2,TGTGCCAGCAGACCACGGACTAGCGGGAGCTACGAGCAGTACTTC,CASRPRTSGSYEQYF
TRBJ2-5,TRBV7-9,many,.,TGTGCCAGCAGCTTAGTCGAGGCCAGGGAGACCCAGTACTTC,CASSLVEARETQYF